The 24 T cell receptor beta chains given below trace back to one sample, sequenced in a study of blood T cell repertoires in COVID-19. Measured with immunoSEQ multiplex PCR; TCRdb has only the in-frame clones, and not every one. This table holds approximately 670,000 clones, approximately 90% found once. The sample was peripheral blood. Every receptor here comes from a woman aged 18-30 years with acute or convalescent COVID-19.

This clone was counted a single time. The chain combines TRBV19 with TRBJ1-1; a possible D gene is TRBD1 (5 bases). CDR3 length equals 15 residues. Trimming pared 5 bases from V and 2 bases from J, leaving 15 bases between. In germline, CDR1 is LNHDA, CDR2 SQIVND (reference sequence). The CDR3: CASSATDRSNTEAFF. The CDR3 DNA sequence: TGTGCCAGTAGTGCTACTGACAGATCTAACACTGAAGCTTTCTTT.

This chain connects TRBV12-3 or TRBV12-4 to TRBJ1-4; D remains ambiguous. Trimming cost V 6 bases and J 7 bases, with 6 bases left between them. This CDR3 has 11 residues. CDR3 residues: CASSTSEKLFF. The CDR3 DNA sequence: TGTGCCAGCAGCACGAGTGAAAAACTGTTTTTT.

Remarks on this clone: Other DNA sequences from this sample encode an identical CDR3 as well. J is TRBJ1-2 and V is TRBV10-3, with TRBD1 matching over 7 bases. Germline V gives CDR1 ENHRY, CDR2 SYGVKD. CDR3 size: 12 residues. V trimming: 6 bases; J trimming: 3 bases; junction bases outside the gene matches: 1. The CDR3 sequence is CAISGTDYGYTF. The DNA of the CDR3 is TGTGCCATCAGCGGGACAGACTATGGCTACACCTTC.

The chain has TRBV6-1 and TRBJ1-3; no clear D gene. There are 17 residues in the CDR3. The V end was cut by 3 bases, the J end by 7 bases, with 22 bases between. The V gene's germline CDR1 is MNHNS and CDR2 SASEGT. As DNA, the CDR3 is TGTGCCAGCAGTGATGAATTTAGGGAGGCTGGTACTAACACCATATATTTT. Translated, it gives CASSDEFREAGTNTIYF.

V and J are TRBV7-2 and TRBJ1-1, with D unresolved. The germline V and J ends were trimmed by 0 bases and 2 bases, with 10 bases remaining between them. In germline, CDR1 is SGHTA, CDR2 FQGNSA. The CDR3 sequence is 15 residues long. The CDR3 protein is CASSLAGRLNTEAFF. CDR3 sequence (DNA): TGTGCCAGCAGCTTAGCAGGGAGGCTAAACACTGAAGCTTTCTTT.

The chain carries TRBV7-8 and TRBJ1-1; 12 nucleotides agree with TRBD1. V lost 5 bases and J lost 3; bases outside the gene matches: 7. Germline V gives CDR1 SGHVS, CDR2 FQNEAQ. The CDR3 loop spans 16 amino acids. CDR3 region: CASSLSRDRGHTEAFF. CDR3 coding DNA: TGTGCCAGCAGCCTGTCCCGGGACAGGGGGCACACTGAAGCTTTCTTT.

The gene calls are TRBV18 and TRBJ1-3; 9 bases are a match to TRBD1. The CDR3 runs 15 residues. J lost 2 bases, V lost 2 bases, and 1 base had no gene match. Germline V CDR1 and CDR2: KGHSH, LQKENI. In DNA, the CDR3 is TGTGCCAGCTCACCAAGGGACAGGGCTGGAAACACCATATATTTT. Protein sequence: CASSPRDRAGNTIYF. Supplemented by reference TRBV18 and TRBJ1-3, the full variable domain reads NAGVMQNPRHLVRRRGQEARLRCSPMKGHSHVYWYRQLPEEGLKFMVYLQKENIIDESGMPKERFSAEFPKEGPSILRIQQVVRGDSAAYFCASSPRDRAGNTIYFGEGSWLTVV.

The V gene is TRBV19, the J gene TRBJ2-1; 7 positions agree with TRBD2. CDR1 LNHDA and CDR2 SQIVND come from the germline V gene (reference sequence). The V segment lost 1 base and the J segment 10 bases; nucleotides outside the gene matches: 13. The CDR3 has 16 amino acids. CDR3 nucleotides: TGTGCCAGTAGTATAGGACAACAGAGACTAGCCTTGGAGCAGTTCTTC. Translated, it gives CASSIGQQRLALEQFF.

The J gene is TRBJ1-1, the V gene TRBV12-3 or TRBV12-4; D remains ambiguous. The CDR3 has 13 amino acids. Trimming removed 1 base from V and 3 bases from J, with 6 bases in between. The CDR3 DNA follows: TGTGCCAGCAGTTTAGGCGCTTACACTGAAGCTTTCTTT. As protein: CASSLGAYTEAFF.

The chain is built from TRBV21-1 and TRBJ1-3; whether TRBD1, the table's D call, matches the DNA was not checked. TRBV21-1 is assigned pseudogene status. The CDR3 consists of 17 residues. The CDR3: CASSKSYRVPSGNTIYF. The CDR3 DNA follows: TGTGCCAGCAGCAAAAGTTACAGGGTCCCCTCTGGAAACACCATATATTTT.

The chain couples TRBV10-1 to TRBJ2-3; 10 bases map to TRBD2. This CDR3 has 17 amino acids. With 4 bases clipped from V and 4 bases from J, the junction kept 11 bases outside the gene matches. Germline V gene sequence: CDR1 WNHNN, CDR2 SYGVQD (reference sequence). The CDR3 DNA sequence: TGCGCCAGCAGTGGTCTAGCGGGGGCCCTGGCTTCAGATACGCAGTATTTT. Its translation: CASSGLAGALASDTQYF.

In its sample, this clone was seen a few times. The CDR3 here is CASSDSGVAGYDEQFF. The CDR3, as DNA: TGTGCCAGCAGTGACAGTGGGGTAGCGGGGTATGATGAGCAGTTCTTC. The chain links TRBV6-4 to TRBJ2-1, with TRBD2 identical over 8 bases. V dropped 2 bases and J dropped 8; count of bases not matched to a gene: 11. This CDR3 is built from 16 residues. Germline CDR1 is MRHNA and CDR2 is SNTAGT.

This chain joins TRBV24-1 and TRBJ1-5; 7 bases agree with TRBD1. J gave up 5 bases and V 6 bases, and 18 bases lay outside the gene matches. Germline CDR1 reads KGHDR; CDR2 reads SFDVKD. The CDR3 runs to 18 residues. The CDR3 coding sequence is TGTGCCACCAGTAAAGGGGACGGGACAGATTTCTCCCATCAGCCCCAGCATTTT. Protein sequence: CATSKGDGTDFSHQPQHF.

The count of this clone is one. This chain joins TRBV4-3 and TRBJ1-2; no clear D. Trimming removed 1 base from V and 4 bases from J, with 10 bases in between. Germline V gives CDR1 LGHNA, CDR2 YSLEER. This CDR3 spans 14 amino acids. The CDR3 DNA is TGCGCCAGCAGCCAAGCCGGCGGCAGCTATGGCTACACCTTC. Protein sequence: CASSQAGGSYGYTF.

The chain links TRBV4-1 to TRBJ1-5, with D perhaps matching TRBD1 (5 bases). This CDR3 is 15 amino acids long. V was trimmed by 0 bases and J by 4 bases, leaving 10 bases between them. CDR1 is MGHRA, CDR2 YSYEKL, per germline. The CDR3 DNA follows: TGCGCCAGCAGCCAAGACGGGGGAGGGAATCAGCCCCAGCATTTT. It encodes CASSQDGGGNQPQHF.

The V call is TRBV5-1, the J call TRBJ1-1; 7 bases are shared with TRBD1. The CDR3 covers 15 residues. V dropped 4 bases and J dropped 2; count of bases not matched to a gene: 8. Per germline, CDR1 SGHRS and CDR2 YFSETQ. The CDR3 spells CASSRTGAHNTEAFF. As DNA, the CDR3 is TGCGCCAGCAGCCGAACAGGGGCCCACAACACTGAAGCTTTCTTT. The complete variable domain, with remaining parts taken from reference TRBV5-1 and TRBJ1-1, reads KAGVTQTPRYLIKTRGQQVTLSCSPISGHRSVSWYQQTPGQGLQFLFEYFSETQRNKGNFPGRFSGRQFSNSRSEMNVSTLELGDSALYLCASSRTGAHNTEAFFGQGTRLTVV.

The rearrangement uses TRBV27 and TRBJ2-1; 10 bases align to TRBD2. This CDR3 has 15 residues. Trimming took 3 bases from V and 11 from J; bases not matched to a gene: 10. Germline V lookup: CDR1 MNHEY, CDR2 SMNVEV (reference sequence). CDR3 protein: CASSFSSGGLQKQFF. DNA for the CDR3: TGTGCCAGCAGTTTCTCTAGCGGGGGTCTACAGAAGCAGTTCTTC.

The CDR3, as DNA: TGTGCCAGCAGCTTAGGGGGCGGACAGGTCCTCTATGGCTACACCTTC. Amino acid sequence: CASSLGGGQVLYGYTF. The chain recombines TRBV11-1 with TRBJ1-2; 7 positions agree with TRBD1. With V trimmed by 1 base and J by 4 bases, 9 bases remained unmatched. The CDR3 is 16 amino acids. Germline V gives CDR1 SGHAT, CDR2 FQDESV (reference sequence).

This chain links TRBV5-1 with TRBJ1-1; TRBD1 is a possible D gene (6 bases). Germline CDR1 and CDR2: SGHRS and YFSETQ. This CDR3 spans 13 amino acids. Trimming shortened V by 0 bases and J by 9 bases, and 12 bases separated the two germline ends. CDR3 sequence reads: CASSLDRQAKAFF. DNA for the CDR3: TGCGCCAGCAGCTTGGACCGACAGGCCAAAGCTTTCTTT.

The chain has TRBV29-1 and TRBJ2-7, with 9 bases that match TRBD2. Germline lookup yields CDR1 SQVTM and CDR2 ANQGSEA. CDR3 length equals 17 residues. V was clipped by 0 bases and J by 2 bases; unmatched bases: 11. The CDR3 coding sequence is TGCAGCGTTGAAGAATCCGCCGGGACTAGCTCGCCCTACGAGCAGTACTTC. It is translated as CSVEESAGTSSPYEQYF.

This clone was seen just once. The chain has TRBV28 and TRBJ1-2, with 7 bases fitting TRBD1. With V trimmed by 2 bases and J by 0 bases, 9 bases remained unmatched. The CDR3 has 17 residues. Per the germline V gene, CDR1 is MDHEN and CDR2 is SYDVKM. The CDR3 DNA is TGTGCCAGCAGTTTAGATGTGACAGGGCGAGCTAACTATGGCTACACCTTC. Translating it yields CASSLDVTGRANYGYTF.

This CDR3 reads CASSPVPGGGFNTIYF. Written as DNA, the CDR3 is TGTGCCAGCAGCCCGGTCCCGGGGGGCGGTTTTAACACCATATATTTT. The V and J genes are TRBV5-5 and TRBJ1-3; maybe TRBD1 (6 bases). The CDR3 contains 16 residues. Trimming removed 4 bases from V and 7 bases from J, with 21 bases in between. Germline V gene sequence: CDR1 SGHKS, CDR2 YYEKEE (reference sequence).

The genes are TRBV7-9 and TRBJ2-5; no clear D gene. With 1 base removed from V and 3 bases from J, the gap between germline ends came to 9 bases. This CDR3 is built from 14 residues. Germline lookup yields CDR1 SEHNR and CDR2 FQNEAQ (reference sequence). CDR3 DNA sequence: TGTGCCAGCAGCTTAGATCTTACAGAAGAGACCCAGTACTTC. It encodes CASSLDLTEETQYF. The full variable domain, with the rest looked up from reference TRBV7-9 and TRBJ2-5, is DTGVSQNPRHKITKRGQNVTFRCDPISEHNRLYWYRQTLGQGPEFLTYFQNEAQLEKSRLLSDRFSAERPKGSFSTLEIQRTEQGDSAMYLCASSLDLTEETQYFGPGTRLLVL.

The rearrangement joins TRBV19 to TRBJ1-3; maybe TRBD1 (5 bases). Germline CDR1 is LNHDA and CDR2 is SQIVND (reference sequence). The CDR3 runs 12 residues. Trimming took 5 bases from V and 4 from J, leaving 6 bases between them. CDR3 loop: CASSRQGNTIYF. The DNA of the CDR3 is TGTGCCAGTAGTCGACAGGGAAACACCATATATTTT.